This T cell receptor (beta chain) was obtained from a study of neurological immune-mediated disorders. Study findings and constraints: The greatest degree of TCR clonal expansion was observed in HTLV-1-associated myelopathy, with the lowest in multiple sclerosis, below that of healthy controls. The multiple sclerosis repertoire cluster had no association with any clinical or MRI feature.

The length of the CDR3 is 16 residues. CDR1 is ENHRY and CDR2 is SYGVKD in the germline V gene. The team produced cDNA through 5'RACE using 10-nucleotide random UMIs. Every sequencing run gave over 180 million TCR-beta sequences, taken from 15-18 subjects. MiXCR, run by TCRdb on the 5' RACE reads, gives a single entry per CDR3 protein. Of tens of thousands of distinct CDR3 sequences in the sample, about 3.7% were seen once. Remarks on this clonotype: Its antigen remains unidentified. An end of the junction does not agree with germline; a read error may underlie this.

Source material: PBMCs. The V call is TRBV10-3, the J call TRBJ1-6; the match to TRBD1 covers 10 bases. The receptor comes from a woman aged 45-65 years with multiple sclerosis. For the CDR3, the DNA is TGTGCCATCAGTGAGTCCCGGACAGGGGGAAATTCACCCCTCAACTTT. Translating it yields CAISESRTGGNSPLNF.